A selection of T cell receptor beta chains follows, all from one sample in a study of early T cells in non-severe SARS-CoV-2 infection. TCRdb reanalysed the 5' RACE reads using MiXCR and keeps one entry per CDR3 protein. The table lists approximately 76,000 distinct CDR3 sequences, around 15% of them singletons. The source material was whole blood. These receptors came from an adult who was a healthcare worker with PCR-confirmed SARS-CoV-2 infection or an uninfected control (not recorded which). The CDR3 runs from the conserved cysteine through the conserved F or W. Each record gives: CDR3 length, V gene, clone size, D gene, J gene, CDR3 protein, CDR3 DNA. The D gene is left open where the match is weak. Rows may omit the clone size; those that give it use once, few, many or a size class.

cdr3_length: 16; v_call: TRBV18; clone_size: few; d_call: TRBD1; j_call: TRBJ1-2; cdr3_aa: CASSQGQGVENYGYTF; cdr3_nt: TGTGCCAGCTCACAGGGACAGGGGGTCGAGAACTATGGCTACACCTTC
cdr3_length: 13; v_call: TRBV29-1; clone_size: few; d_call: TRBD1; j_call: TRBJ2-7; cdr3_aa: CSVRQGGRDEQYF; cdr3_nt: TGCAGCGTCCGACAGGGGGGCCGTGACGAGCAGTACTTC
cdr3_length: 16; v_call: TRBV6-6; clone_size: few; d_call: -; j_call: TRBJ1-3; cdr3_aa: CASSYEGRISGNTIYF; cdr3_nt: TGTGCCAGCAGTTACGAGGGGCGCATCTCTGGAAACACCATATATTTT
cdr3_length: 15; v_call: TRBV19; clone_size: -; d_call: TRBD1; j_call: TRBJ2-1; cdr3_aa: CASSIPGQGASEQFF; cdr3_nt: TGTGCCAGTAGTATTCCGGGACAGGGGGCCAGTGAGCAGTTCTTC
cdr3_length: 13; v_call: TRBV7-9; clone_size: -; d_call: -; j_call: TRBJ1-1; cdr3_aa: CASSFRVETEAFF; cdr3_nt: TGTGCCAGCAGCTTCCGGGTAGAAACTGAAGCTTTCTTT
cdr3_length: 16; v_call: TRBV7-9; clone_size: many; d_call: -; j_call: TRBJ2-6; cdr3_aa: CASSSDGQSGANVLTF; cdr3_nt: TGTGCCAGCAGCTCGGACGGACAGTCTGGGGCCAACGTCCTGACTTTC
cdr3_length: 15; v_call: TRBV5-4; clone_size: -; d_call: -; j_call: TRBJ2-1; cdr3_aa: CASSLGVSSYNEQFF; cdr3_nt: TGTGCCAGCAGCTTAGGGGTGAGCTCCTACAATGAGCAGTTCTTC
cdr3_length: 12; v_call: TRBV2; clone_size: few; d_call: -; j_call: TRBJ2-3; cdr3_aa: CASSGGTDTQYF; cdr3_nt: TGTGCCAGCAGTGGTGGTACAGATACGCAGTATTTT
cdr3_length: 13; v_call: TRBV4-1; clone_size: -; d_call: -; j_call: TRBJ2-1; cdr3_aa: CASSQELMGEQFF; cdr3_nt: TGCGCCAGCAGCCAAGAGCTTATGGGGGAGCAGTTCTTC
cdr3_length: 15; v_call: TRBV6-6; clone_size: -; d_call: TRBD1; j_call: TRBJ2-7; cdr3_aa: CASSYPGQGNYEQYF; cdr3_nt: TGTGCCAGCAGTTACCCGGGACAGGGGAACTACGAGCAGTACTTC
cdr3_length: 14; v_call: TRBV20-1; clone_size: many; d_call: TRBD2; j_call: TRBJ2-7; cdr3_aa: CSARDHQGGYEQYF; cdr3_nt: TGCAGTGCTAGAGATCATCAGGGAGGGTACGAGCAGTACTTC
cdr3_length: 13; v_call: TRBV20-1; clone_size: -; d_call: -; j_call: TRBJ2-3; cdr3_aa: CSAKGGVTDTQYF; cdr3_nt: TGCAGTGCTAAGGGCGGGGTTACAGATACGCAGTATTTT
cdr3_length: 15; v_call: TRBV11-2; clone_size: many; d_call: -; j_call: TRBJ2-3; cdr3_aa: CASSLLSRGGDTQYF; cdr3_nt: TGTGCCAGCAGCTTATTAAGTCGTGGGGGTGACACGCAGTATTTT
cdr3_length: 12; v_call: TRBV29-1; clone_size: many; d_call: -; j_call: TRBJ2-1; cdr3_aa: CSVALQDNEQFF; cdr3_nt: TGCAGCGTTGCCCTGCAAGACAATGAGCAGTTCTTC
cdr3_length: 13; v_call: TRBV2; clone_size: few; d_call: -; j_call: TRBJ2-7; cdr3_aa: CAVSATATGEQYF; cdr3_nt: TGTGCCGTCTCCGCTACAGCCACTGGTGAGCAGTACTTC
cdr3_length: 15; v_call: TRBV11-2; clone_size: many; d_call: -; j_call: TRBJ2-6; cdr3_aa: CASSGVSSGANVLTF; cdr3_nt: TGTGCCAGCAGCGGAGTTAGCTCTGGGGCCAACGTCCTGACTTTC
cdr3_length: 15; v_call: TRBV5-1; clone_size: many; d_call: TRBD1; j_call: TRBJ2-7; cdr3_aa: CASRPNSGQVYEQYF; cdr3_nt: TGCGCCAGCAGGCCTAACTCGGGACAGGTATACGAGCAGTACTTC
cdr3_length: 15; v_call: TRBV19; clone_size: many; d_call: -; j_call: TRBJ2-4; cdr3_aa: CASSELVVAKNIQYF; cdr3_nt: TGTGCCAGTAGTGAATTAGTTGTAGCCAAAAACATTCAGTACTTC
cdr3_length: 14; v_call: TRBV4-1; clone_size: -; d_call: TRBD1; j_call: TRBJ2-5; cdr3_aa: CASSQGQGVETQYF; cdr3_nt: TGCGCCAGCAGCCAAGGACAGGGCGTAGAGACCCAGTACTTC
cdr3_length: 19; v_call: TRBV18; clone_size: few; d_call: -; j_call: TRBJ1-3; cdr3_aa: CASSPRRGGPSSSGNTIYF; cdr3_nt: TGTGCCAGCTCACCCCGCCGGGGGGGACCCTCGAGCTCTGGAAACACCATATATTTT
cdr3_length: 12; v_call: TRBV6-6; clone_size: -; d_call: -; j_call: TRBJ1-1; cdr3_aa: CASSYSTGSAFF; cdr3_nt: TGTGCCAGCAGTTACTCGACAGGCTCTGCTTTCTTT
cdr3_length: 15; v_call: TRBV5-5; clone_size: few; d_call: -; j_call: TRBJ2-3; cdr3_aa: CASSPGPRDTDTQYF; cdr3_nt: TGTGCCAGCAGCCCGGGACCCAGAGACACAGATACGCAGTATTTT
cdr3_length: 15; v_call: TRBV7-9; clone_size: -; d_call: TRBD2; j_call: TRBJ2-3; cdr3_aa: CASSRLAGGLDTQYF; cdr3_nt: TGTGCCAGCAGCCGCCTAGCGGGAGGTTTGGATACGCAGTATTTT
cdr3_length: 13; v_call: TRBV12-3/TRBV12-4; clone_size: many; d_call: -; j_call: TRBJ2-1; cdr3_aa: CASTTSWGNEQFF; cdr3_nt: TGTGCCAGCACAACCTCCTGGGGAAATGAGCAGTTCTTC
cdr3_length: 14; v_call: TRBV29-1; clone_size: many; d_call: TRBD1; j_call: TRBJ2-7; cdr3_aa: CSVSGWTGDGEQYF; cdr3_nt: TGCAGCGTGAGCGGTTGGACAGGGGACGGAGAGCAGTACTTC
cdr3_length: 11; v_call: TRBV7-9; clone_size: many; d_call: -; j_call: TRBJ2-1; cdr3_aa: CASSLSGEQFF; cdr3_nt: TGTGCCAGCAGCTTATCCGGTGAGCAGTTCTTC
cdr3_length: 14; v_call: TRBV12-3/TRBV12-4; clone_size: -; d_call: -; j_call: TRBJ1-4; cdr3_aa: CASSPRDGHEKLFF; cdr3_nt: TGTGCCAGCAGTCCCCGGGACGGGCATGAAAAACTGTTTTTT
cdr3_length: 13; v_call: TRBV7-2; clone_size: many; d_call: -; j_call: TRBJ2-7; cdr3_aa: CASRRDSTYEQYF; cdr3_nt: TGTGCCAGCAGGCGGGACAGCACCTACGAGCAGTACTTC
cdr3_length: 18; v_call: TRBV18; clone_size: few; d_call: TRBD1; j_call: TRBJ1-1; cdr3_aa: CASSQVRGQGAMNTEAFF; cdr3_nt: TGTGCCAGCTCACAGGTCCGGGGACAGGGGGCCATGAACACTGAAGCTTTCTTT
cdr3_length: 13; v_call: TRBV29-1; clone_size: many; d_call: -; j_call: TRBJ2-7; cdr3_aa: CSVVGQLSYEQYF; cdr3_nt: TGCAGCGTTGTAGGACAGCTCTCCTACGAGCAGTACTTC
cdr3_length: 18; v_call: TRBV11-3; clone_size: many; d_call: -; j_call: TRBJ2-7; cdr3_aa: CASSLGPLQVIANYEQYF; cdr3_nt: TGTGCCAGCAGCTTAGGGCCCCTACAGGTCATCGCCAACTACGAGCAGTACTTC
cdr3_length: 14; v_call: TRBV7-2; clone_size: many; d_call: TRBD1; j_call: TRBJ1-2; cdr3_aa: CASSLQGTGAGYTF; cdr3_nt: TGTGCCAGCAGCTTACAGGGGACAGGGGCTGGCTACACCTTC
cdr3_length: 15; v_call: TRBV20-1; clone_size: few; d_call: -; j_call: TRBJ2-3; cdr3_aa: CSARGKLAGTDTQYF; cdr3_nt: TGCAGTGCTAGAGGGAAGCTAGCCGGTACAGATACGCAGTATTTT
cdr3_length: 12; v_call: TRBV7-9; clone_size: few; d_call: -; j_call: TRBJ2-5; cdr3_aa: CASSFPRETQYF; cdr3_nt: TGTGCCAGCAGCTTCCCCCGAGAGACCCAGTACTTC
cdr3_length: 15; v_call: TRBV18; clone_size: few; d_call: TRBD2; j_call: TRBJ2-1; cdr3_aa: CASSPPSSGYNEQFF; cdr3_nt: TGTGCCAGCTCACCACCGTCTAGCGGGTACAATGAGCAGTTCTTC
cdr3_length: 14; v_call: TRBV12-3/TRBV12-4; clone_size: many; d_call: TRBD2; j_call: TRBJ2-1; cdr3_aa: CASRTSGGLNEQFF; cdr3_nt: TGTGCCAGCAGAACTTCGGGGGGACTGAATGAGCAGTTCTTC
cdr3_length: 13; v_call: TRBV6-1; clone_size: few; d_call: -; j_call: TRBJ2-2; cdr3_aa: CASSFLLERELFF; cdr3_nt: TGTGCCAGCAGTTTTTTATTAGAGAGGGAGCTGTTTTTT
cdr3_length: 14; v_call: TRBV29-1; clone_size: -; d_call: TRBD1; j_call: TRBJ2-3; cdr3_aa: CSVSGTGPPDTQYF; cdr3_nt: TGCAGCGTGTCGGGGACAGGACCACCAGATACGCAGTATTTT
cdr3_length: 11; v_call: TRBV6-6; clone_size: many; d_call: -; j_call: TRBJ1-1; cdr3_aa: CATGRDTEAFF; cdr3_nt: TGTGCCACGGGGCGGGACACTGAAGCTTTCTTT
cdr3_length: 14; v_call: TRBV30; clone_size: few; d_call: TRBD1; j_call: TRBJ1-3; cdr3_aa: CACRQGNSGNTIYF; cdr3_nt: TGTGCCTGCCGACAGGGGAATTCGGGAAACACCATATATTTT
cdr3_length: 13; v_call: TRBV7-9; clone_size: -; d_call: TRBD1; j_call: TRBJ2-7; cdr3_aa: CASSLGQDYEQYF; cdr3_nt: TGTGCCAGCAGCCTTGGACAGGACTACGAGCAGTACTTC
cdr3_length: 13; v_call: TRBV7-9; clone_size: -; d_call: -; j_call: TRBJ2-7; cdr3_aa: CASSRNGGAEQYF; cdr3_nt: TGTGCCAGCAGCCGCAACGGGGGAGCCGAGCAGTACTTC
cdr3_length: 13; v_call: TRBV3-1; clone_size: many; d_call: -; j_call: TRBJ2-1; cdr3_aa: CASSQSNVHEQFF; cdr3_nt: TGTGCCAGCAGCCAGAGTAACGTCCATGAGCAGTTCTTC
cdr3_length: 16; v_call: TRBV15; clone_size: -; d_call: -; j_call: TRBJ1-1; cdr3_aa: CATSISRPGWRGEAFF; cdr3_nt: TGTGCCACCAGCATCTCTCGACCGGGTTGGAGGGGTGAAGCTTTCTTT
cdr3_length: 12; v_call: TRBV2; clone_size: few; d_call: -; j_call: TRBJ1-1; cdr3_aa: CASHRDNTEAFF; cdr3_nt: TGTGCCAGTCACAGGGACAACACTGAAGCTTTCTTT
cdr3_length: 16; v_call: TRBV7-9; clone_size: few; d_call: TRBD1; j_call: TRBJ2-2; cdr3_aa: CASRQPGQGYTGELFF; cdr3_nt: TGTGCCAGCAGGCAACCGGGACAGGGCTACACCGGGGAGCTGTTTTTT
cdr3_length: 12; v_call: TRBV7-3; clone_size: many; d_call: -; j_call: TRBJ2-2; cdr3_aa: CASKRNTGELFF; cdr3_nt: TGTGCCAGCAAGCGCAACACCGGGGAGCTGTTTTTT
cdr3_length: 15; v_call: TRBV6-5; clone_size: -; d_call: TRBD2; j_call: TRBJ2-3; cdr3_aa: CASSYGSSGTDTQYF; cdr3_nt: TGTGCCAGCAGTTACGGCTCTAGCGGAACAGATACGCAGTATTTT
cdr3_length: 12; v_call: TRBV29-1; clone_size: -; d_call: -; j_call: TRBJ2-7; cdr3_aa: CSVEDVDYEQYF; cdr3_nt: TGCAGCGTTGAAGACGTTGACTACGAGCAGTACTTC
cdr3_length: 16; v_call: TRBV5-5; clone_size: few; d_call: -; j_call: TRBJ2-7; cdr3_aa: CASSLAVAVTFYEQYF; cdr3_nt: TGTGCCAGCAGCTTGGCCGTGGCAGTAACGTTCTACGAGCAGTACTTC
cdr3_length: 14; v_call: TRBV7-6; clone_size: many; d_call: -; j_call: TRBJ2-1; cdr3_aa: CASSFPRLVDEQFF; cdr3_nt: TGTGCCAGCAGCTTCCCTCGGTTAGTCGATGAGCAGTTCTTC